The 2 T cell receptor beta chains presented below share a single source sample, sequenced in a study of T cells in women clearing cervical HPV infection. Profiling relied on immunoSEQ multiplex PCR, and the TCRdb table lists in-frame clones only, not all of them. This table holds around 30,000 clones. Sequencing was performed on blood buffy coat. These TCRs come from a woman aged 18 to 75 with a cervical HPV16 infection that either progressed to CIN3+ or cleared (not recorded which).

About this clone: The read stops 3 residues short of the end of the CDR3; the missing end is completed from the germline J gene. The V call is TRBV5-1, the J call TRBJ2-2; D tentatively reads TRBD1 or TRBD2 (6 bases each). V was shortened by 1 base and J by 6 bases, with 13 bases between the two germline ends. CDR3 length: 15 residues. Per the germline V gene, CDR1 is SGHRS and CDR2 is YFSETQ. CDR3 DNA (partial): TGCGCCAGCAGCTTGTACACAGGGAGGTCCGGGGAG. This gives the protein CASSLYTGRSGE. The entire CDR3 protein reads CASSLYTGRSGELFF. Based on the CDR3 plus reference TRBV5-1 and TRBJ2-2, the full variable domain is KAGVTQTPRYLIKTRGQQVTLSCSPISGHRSVSWYQQTPGQGLQFLFEYFSETQRNKGNFPGRFSGRQFSNSRSEMNVSTLELGDSALYLCASSLYTGRSGELFFGEGSRLTVL.

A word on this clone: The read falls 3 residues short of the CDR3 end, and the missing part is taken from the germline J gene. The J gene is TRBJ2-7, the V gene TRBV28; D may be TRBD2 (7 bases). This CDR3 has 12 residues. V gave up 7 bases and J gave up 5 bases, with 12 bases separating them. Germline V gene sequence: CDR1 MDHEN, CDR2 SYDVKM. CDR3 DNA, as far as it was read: TGTGCCAGCAAGGAGGGGGGGGACGAG. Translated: CASKEGGDE. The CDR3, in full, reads CASKEGGDEQYF. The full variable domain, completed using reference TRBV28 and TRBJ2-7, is DVKVTQSSRYLVKRTGEKVFLECVQDMDHENMFWYRQDPGLGLRLIYFSYDVKMKEKGDIPEGYSVSREKKERFSLILESASTNQTSMYLCASKEGGDEQYFGPGTRLTVT.